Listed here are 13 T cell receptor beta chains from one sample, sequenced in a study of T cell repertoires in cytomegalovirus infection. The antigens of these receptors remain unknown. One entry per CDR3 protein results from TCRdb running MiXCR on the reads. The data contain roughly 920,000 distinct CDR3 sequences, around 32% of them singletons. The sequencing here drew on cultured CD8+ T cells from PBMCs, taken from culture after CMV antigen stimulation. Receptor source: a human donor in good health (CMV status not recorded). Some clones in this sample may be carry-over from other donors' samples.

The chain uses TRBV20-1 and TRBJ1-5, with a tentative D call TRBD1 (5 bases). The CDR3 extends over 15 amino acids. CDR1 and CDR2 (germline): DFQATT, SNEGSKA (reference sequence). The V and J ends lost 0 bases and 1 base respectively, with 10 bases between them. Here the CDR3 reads CSARDPRVSNQPQHF. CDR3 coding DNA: TGCAGTGCTAGAGATCCCAGGGTCAGCAATCAGCCCCAGCATTTT.

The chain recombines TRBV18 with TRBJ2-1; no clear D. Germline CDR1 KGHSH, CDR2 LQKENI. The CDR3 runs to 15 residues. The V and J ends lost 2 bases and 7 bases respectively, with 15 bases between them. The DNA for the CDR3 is TGTGCCAGCTCACCAACGGGCGATCACCAGAATGAGCAGTTCTTC. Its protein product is CASSPTGDHQNEQFF.

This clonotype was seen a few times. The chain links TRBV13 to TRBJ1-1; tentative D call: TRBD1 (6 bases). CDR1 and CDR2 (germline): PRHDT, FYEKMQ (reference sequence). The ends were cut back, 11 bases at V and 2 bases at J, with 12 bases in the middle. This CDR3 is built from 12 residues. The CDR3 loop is CAGGQINTEAFF. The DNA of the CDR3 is TGTGCCGGGGGGCAGATCAACACTGAAGCTTTCTTT.

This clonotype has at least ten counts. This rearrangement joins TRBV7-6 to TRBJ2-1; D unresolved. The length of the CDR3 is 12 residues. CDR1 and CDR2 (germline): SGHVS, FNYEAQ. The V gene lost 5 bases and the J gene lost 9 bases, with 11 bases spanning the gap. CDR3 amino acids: CASSPGVGEQFF. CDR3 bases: TGTGCCAGCAGCCCCGGTGTTGGTGAGCAGTTCTTC.

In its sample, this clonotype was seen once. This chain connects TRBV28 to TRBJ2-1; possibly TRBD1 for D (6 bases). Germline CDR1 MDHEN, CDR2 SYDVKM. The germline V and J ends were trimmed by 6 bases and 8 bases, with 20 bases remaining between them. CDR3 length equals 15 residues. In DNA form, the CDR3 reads TGTGCCAGCAGCCATCTACCCACAGGGAACCATGAGCAGTTCTTC. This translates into CASSHLPTGNHEQFF.

CDR3: CASSVGITGELFF. CDR3 DNA sequence: TGTGCCAGCAGCGTGGGAATTACCGGGGAGCTGTTTTTT. The genes are TRBV5-5 and TRBJ2-2; D call uncertain. The CDR3 consists of 13 residues. The V gene lost 4 bases and the J gene lost 5 bases, with 9 bases spanning the gap. CDR1 is SGHKS and CDR2 is YYEKEE in the germline V gene (reference sequence).

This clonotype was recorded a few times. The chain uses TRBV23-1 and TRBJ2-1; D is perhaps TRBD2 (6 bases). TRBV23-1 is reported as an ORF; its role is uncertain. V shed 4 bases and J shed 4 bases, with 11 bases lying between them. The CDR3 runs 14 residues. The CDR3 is CASSRASEYNEQFF. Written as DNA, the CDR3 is TGCGCCAGCAGTCGGGCTAGCGAGTACAATGAGCAGTTCTTC.

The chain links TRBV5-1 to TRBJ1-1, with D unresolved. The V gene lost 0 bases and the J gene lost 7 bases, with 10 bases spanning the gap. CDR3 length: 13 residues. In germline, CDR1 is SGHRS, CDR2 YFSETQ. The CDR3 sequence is CASSLGTAYEAFF. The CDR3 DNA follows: TGCGCCAGCAGCTTGGGGACTGCGTATGAAGCTTTCTTT.

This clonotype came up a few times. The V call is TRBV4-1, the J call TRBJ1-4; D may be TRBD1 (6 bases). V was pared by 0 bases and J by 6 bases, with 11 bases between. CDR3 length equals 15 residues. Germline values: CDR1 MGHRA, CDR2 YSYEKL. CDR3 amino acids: CASSQEKGEDEKLFF. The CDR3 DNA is TGCGCCAGCAGCCAAGAGAAGGGGGAGGATGAAAAACTGTTTTTT.

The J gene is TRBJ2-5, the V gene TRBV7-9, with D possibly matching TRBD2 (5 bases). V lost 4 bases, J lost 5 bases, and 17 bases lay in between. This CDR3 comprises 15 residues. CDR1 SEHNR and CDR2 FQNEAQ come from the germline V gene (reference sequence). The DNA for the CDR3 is TGTGCCAGCAGCTCGCGGGCCCCTTCGCGGGAGACCCAGTACTTC. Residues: CASSSRAPSRETQYF.

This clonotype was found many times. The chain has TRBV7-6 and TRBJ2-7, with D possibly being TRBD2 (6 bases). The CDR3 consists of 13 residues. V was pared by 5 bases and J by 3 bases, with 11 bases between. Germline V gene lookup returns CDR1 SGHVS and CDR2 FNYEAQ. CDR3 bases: TGTGCCAGCAGCCCCGGGACTCTCTACGAGCAGTACTTC. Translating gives CASSPGTLYEQYF.

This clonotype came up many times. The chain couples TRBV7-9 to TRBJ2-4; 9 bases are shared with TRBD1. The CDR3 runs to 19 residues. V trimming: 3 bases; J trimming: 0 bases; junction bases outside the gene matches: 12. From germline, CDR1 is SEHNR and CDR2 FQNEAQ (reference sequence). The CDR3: CASSLVDRGTHLAKNIQYF. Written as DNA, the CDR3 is TGTGCCAGCAGCTTGGTGGACAGGGGAACCCACCTAGCCAAAAACATTCAGTACTTC.

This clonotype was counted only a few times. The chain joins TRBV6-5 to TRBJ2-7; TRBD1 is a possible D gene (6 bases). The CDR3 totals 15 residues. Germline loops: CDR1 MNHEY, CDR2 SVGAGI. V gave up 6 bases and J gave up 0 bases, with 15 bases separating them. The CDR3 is CASRARDKSSYEQYF. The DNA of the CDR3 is TGTGCCAGCAGGGCTCGGGACAAAAGCTCCTACGAGCAGTACTTC.